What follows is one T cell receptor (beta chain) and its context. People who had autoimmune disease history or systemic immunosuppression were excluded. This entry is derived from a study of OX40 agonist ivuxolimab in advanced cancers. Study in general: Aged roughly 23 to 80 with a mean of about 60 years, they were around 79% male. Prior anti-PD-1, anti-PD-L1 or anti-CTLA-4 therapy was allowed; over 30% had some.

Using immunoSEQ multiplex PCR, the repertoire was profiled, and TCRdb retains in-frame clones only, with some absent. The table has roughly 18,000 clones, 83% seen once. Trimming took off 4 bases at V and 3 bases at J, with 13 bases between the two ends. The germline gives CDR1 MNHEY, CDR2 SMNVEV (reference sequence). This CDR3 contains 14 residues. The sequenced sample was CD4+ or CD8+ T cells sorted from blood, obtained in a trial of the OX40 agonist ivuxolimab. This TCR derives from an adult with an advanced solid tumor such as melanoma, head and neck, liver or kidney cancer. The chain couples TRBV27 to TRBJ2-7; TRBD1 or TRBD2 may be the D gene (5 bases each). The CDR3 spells CASSSRGGYYEQYF. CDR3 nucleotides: TGTGCCAGCAGTTCTCGTGGGGGTTACTACGAGCAGTACTTC.